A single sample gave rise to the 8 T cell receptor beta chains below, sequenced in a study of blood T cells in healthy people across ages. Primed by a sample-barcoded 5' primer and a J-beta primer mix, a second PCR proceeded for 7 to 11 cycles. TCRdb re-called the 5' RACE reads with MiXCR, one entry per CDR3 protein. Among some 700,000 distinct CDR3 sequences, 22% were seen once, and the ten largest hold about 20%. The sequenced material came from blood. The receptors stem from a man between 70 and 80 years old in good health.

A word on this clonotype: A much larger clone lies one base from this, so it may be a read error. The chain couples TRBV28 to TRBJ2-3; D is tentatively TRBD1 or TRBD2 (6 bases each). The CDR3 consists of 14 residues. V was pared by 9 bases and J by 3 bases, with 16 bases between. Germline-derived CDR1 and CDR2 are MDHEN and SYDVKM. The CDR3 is CASMGGRSTDTQYF. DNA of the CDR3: TGTGCCAGTATGGGGGGCCGGAGTACAGATACGCAGTATTTT.

CDR3: CSVEGDRSSYNEQFF. CDR3 coding DNA: TGCAGCGTTGAAGGGGACAGGAGCTCCTACAATGAGCAGTTCTTC. The chain carries TRBV29-1 and TRBJ2-1; 8 bases are a match to TRBD1. There are 15 residues in the CDR3. Unmatched junction bases numbered 2, after V lost 1 base and J lost 0 bases. Germline V gives CDR1 SQVTM, CDR2 ANQGSEA.

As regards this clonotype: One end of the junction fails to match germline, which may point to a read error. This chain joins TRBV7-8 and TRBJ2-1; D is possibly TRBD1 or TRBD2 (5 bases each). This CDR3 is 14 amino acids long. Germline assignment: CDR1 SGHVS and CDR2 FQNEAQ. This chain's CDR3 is CASSLDGGTYEHYF. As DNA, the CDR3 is TGTGCCAGCAGCTTAGATGGGGGAACCTACGAGCACTACTTC.

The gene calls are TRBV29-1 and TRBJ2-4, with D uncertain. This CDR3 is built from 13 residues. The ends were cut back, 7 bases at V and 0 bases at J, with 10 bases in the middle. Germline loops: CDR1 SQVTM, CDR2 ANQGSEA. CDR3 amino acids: CSARSSAKNIQYF. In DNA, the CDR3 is TGCAGCGCCCGATCCTCAGCCAAAAACATTCAGTACTTC.

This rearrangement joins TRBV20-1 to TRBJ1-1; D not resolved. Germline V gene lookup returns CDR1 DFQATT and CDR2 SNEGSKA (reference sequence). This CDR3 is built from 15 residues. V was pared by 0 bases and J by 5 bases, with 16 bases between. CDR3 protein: CSARDRRQLRTEAFF. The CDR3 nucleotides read TGCAGTGCTAGAGATCGGAGACAACTGAGGACTGAAGCTTTCTTT.

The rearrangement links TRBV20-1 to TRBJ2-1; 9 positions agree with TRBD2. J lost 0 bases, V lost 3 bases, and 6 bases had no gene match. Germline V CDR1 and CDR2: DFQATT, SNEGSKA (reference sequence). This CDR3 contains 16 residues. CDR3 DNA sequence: TGCAGTGCTAGTTCAGCGGGGGGCAGCTCCTACAATGAGCAGTTCTTC. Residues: CSASSAGGSSYNEQFF.

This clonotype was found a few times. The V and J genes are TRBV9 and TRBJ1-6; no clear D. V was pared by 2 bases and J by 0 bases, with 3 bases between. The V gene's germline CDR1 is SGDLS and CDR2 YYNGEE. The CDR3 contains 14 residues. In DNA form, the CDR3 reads TGTGCCAGCAGCGTTGACTCCTATAATTCACCCCTCCACTTT. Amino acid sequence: CASSVDSYNSPLHF.

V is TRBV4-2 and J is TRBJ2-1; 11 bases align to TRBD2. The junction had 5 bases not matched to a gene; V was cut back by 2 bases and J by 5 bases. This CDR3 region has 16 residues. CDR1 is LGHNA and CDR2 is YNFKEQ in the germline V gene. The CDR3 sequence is CASSQLTSGADNEQFF. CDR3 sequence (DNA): TGTGCCAGCAGCCAATTGACTAGCGGGGCTGACAATGAGCAGTTCTTC.